The 4 T cell receptor beta chains in this list originate from one sample, sequenced in a study of blood T cell repertoires in COVID-19. TCRdb keeps only in-frame clones here, not all; method: immunoSEQ multiplex PCR. The sample has 270,000 or so clones; roughly 86% are singletons. Sample: peripheral blood. These receptors originate from a man aged 40-50 years with active or convalescent COVID-19.

The chain uses TRBV27 and TRBJ2-6, with 7 bases fitting TRBD1. J was trimmed by 1 base and V by 4 bases; bases with no gene match: 4. Germline CDR1 is MNHEY and CDR2 is SMNVEV (reference sequence). The CDR3 consists of 16 residues. The CDR3 reads CASSSDRESGANVLTF. CDR3 coding DNA: TGTGCCAGCAGTTCCGACAGGGAGTCTGGGGCCAACGTCCTGACTTTC.

This sequence joins TRBV9 and TRBJ2-5, with D unresolved. This CDR3 region has 13 residues. Trimming left V 4 bases short and J 5 bases short, with 12 bases between. Germline V gives CDR1 SGDLS, CDR2 YYNGEE. The CDR3 is CASSPNLPETQYF. CDR3 nucleotides: TGTGCCAGCAGCCCTAACCTCCCGGAGACCCAGTACTTC.

This chain joins TRBV29-1 and TRBJ1-1, with D unresolved. The V end lost 4 bases, the J end lost 1 base, and 10 bases lay between the germline ends. The CDR3 loop spans 13 amino acids. Germline V gene lookup returns CDR1 SQVTM and CDR2 ANQGSEA. The CDR3 is CSVARLTNTEAFF. The DNA for the CDR3 is TGCAGCGTTGCTCGCCTAACGAACACTGAAGCTTTCTTT.

The CDR3 nucleotides are TGTGCCAGCATCTCAGGGGGCGGTGAAGTAGCTTTCTTT. Translation gives CASISGGGEVAFF. The rearrangement joins TRBV6-5 to TRBJ1-1; 8 bases map to TRBD1. The length of the CDR3 is 13 residues. The germline V gene encodes CDR1 MNHEY and CDR2 SVGAGI. J gave up 10 bases and V 7 bases, and 11 bases lay outside the gene matches.